This TCR beta chain was sequenced in a study of cytomegalovirus exposure and HLA in healthy donors. Findings and limits, study-wide: TCR beta V- and J-gene trimming, according to a later analysis, was linked to a missense DCLRE1C variant. On later analysis, the bulk of CMV-associated TCR beta chains appeared to be HLA-restricted. Association of fewer than 20,000 TCR beta sequences with HLA alleles was found at 0.05 false discovery rate in a later analysis.

V was pared by 5 bases and J by 5 bases, with 8 bases of the junction left unmatched. The germline V gene has CDR1 SGHVS and CDR2 FQNEAQ. This CDR3 contains 14 residues. The PCR contained 60 Vbeta and 13 Jbeta primers. Here immunoSEQ multiplex PCR was the method, and the copy in TCRdb shows in-frame clones only, minus some. The sample shows 100,000 to 150,000 clones, 81% of them seen only once. Note on this clone: The antigen is undetermined.

The source material was PBMCs. The sequence came from a woman aged 25 to 39 in good health and CMV-seronegative. The V call is TRBV7-8, the J call TRBJ1-1; 7 nucleotides align to TRBD1. CDR3 amino acids: CASSGRQGRTEAFF. The CDR3 nucleotides read TGTGCCAGCAGCGGTAGACAGGGTAGGACTGAAGCTTTCTTT.